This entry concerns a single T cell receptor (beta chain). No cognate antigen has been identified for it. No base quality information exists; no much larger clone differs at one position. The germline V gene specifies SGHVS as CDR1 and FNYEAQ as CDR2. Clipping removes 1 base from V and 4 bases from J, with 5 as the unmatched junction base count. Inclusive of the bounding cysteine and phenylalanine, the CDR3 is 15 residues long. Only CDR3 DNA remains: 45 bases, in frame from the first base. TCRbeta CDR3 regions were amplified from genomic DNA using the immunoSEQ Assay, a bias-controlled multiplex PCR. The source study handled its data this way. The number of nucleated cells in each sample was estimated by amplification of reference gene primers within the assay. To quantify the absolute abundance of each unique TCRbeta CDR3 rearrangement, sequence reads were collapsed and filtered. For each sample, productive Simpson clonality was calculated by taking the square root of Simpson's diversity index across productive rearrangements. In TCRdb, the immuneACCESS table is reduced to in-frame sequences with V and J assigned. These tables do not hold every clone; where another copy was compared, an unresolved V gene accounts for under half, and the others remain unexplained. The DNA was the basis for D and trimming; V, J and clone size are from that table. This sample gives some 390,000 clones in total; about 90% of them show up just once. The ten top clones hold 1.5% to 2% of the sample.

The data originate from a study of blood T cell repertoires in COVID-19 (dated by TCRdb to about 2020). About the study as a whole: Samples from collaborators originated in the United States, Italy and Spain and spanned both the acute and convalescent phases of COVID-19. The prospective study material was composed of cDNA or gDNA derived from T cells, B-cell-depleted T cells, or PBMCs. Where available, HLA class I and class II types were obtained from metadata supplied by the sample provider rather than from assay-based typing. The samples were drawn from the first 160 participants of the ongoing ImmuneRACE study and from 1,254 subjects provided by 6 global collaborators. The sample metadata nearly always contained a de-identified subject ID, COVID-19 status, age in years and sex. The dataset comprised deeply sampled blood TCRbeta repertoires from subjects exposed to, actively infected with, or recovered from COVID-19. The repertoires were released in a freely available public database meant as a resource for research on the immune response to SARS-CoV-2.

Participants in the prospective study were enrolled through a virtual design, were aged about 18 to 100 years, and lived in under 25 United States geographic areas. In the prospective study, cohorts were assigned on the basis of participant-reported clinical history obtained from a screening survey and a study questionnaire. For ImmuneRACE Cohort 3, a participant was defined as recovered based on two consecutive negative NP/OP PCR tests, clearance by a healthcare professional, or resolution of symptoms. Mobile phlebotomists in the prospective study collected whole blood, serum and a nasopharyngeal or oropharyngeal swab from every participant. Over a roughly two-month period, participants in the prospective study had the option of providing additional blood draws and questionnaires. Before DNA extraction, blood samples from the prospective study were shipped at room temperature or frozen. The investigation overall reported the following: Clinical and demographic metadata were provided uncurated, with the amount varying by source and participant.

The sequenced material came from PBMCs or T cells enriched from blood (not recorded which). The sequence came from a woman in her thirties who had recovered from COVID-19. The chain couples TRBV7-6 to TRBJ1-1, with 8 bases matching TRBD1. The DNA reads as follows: TGTGCCAGCAGCTTAGGGACAGGGAGCGTCACTGAAGCTTTCTTT. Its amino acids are CASSLGTGSVTEAFF.